What follows describes a single T cell receptor beta chain. The antigen is not known. The data derive from a study of blood T cells in healthy people across ages. Regarding the study as a whole: Naive T cell percentage showed a strong correlation with the diversity of TCR beta. Long-lived and aged donors differed, with more naive CD4+ cells and higher diversity in the long-lived.

With a J-beta primer mix and a sample-barcoded 5' primer, a second PCR ran roughly 6 to 12 cycles. MiXCR was run by TCRdb on the 5' RACE reads, yielding one entry per CDR3 protein. The sample holds about 1.5 million distinct CDR3 sequences, about 40% seen once. This clonotype was sampled from a woman in her late teens or twenties in good health. Sequenced input: blood.

The CDR3 DNA reads TGTGCCTCTTCAGCAACTAATGAAAAACTGTTTTTT. Protein sequence: CASSATNEKLFF. The chain joins TRBV30 to TRBJ1-4; D gene ambiguous. Trimming shortened V by 7 bases and J by 0 bases, and 6 bases separated the two germline ends. Looked up from germline, CDR1 is GTSNPN and CDR2 is SVGIG (reference sequence). The CDR3 is 12 amino acids.